Listed here are 7 T cell receptor beta chains from one sample, sequenced in a study of T cell repertoires in cytomegalovirus infection. TCRdb passed the reads through MiXCR, listing each CDR3 protein once. The data hold approximately 990,000 distinct CDR3 sequences, with around 29% observed a single time. Which antigens these TCRs recognize remains unknown. The material sequenced was cultured CD8+ T cells from PBMCs, taken from culture after CMV antigen stimulation. The receptors derive from a human donor in good health (CMV status not recorded). Some clones in this sample may be carry-over from other donors' samples.

The chain combines TRBV4-1 with TRBJ2-3, with D hard to call. Germline CDR1 MGHRA, CDR2 YSYEKL. Deletions cut 1 base from V and 2 bases from J, with 10 bases between. The CDR3 is 15 amino acids. This CDR3 reads CASSQVKGFTDTQYF. The DNA for the CDR3 is TGCGCCAGCAGCCAAGTAAAAGGATTCACAGATACGCAGTATTTT.

V gene TRBV4-2 combines with J gene TRBJ2-5; D may correspond to TRBD1 or TRBD2 (6 bases each). The V gene lost 5 bases and the J gene lost 0 bases, with 13 bases spanning the gap. The germline CDR1 and CDR2 sequences are LGHNA and YNFKEQ. This CDR3 has 15 amino acids. CDR3 coding DNA: TGTGCCAGCAGCATCGGGGGCCCCTACCAAGAGACCCAGTACTTC. Protein sequence: CASSIGGPYQETQYF.

This clonotype was observed at least ten times. The chain combines TRBV6-1 with TRBJ1-2; 7 bases fit TRBD1. V shed 5 bases and J 4 bases; nucleotides not matched to a gene: 4. There are 13 residues in the CDR3. In germline, CDR1 is MNHNS, CDR2 SASEGT. CDR3 protein: CASSNRGGYGYTF. The CDR3 DNA reads TGTGCCAGCAGTAACAGGGGCGGCTATGGCTACACCTTC.

This chain connects TRBV6-8 to TRBJ1-2; TRBD1 might be the D (6 bases). V shed 6 bases and J shed 7 bases, with 21 bases lying between them. The CDR3 sequence is 15 residues long. CDR1 is MNHGY, CDR2 SAAAGT, per germline. The CDR3 reads CASSRMGHPPGGYTF. Here the CDR3 DNA reads TGTGCCAGCAGCCGAATGGGACACCCACCAGGTGGCTACACCTTC.

This clonotype was observed many times. The chain's CDR3 is CASSSHLTAAGELFF. The CDR3 DNA sequence: TGTGCCAGCAGCTCTCACCTGACTGCAGCCGGGGAGCTGTTTTTT. The chain recombines TRBV7-8 with TRBJ2-2; no definite D call. The CDR3 loop spans 15 amino acids. Germline values: CDR1 SGHVS, CDR2 FQNEAQ. Between the trimmed V and J ends, which lost 4 bases and 6 bases, there was a span of 15 bases.

The chain couples TRBV6-2 or TRBV6-3 to TRBJ2-7; 10 bases align to TRBD1. Trimming at V came to 2 bases and at J to 7 bases, leaving 14 bases not matched to a gene. Germline V lookup: CDR1 MNHEY, CDR2 SVGEGT. The CDR3 loop spans 17 amino acids. The CDR3 region has the DNA TGTGCCAGCAGTTACGTCTACTGGGACAGGGGTAACTGGGAGCAGTACGTC. This codes for CASSYVYWDRGNWEQYV.

The chain combines TRBV18 with TRBJ2-5; no reliable D call. The CDR3 runs 13 residues. V lost 7 bases, J lost 2 bases, and 11 bases lay in between. The germline V gene encodes CDR1 KGHSH and CDR2 LQKENI. Here the CDR3 reads CASYKAGQETQYF. CDR3 coding DNA: TGTGCCAGCTACAAGGCAGGACAAGAGACCCAGTACTTC. Filled out from reference TRBV18 and TRBJ2-5, the complete variable domain reads NAGVMQNPRHLVRRRGQEARLRCSPMKGHSHVYWYRQLPEEGLKFMVYLQKENIIDESGMPKERFSAEFPKEGPSILRIQQVVRGDSAAYFCASYKAGQETQYFGPGTRLLVL.